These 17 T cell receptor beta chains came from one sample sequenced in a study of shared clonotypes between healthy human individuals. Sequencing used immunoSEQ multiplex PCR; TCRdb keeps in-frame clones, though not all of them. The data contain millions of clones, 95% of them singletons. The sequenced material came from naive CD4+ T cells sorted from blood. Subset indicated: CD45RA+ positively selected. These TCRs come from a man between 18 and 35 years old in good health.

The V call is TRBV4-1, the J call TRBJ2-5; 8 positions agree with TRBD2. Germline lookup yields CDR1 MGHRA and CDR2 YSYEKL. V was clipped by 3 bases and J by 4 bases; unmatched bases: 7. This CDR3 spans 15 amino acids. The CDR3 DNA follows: TGCGCCAGCAGCCACGCCTCGGGGGGGCGAGAGACCCAGTACTTC. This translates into CASSHASGGRETQYF.

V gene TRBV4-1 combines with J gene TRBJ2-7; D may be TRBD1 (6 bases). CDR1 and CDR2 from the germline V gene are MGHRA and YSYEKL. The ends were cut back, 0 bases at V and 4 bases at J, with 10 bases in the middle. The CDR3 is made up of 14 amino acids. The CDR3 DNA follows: TGCGCCAGCAGCCAAGATCAGGGGCTTTACGAGCAGTACTTC. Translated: CASSQDQGLYEQYF.

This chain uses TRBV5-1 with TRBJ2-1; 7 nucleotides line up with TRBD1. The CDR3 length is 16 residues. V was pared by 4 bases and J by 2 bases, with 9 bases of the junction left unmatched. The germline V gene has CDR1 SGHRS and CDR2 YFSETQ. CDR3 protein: CASSPLTGIPYNEQFF. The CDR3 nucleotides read TGCGCCAGCAGCCCACTGACAGGGATCCCCTACAATGAGCAGTTCTTC.

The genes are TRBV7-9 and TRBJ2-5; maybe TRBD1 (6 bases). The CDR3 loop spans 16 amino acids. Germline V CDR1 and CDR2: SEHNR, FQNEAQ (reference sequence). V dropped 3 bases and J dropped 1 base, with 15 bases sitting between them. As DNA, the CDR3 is TGTGCCAGCAGCTTCGGGACACCTGGGCCCCAAGAGACCCAGTACTTC. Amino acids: CASSFGTPGPQETQYF.

Here the CDR3 reads CAISEIGGGLKDYEQYF. The CDR3 nucleotides are TGTGCCATCAGTGAGATAGGCGGTGGATTAAAGGACTACGAGCAGTACTTC. The chain uses TRBV10-3 and TRBJ2-7; no clear D. The germline gives CDR1 ENHRY, CDR2 SYGVKD. The V end lost 2 bases, the J end lost 3 bases, and 20 bases lay between the germline ends. The CDR3 spans 17 residues.

The DNA of the CDR3 is TGTGCCAGTAAAACCAGGGATAATTCACCCCTCCACTTT. As protein: CASKTRDNSPLHF. The chain couples TRBV19 to TRBJ1-6; maybe TRBD1 (5 bases). V lost 7 bases to trimming and J lost 5 bases, with 9 bases between them. Germline values: CDR1 LNHDA, CDR2 SQIVND (reference sequence). The CDR3 is 13 amino acids. Supplemented by reference TRBV19 and TRBJ1-6, the full variable domain reads DGGITQSPKYLFRKEGQNVTLSCEQNLNHDAMYWYRQDPGQGLRLIYYSQIVNDFQKGDIAEGYSVSREKKESFPLTVTSAQKNPTAFYLCASKTRDNSPLHFGNGTRLTVT.

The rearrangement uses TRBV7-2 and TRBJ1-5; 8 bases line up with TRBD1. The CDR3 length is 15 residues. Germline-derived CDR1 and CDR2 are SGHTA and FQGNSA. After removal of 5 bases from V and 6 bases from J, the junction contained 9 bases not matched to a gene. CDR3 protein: CASSPGQGALQPQHF. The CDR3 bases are TGTGCCAGCAGCCCTGGGCAGGGGGCGCTTCAGCCCCAGCATTTT.

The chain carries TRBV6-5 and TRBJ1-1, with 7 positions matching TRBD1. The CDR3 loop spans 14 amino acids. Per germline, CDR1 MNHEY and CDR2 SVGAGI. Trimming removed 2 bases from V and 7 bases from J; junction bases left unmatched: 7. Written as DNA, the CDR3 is TGTGCCAGCAGTTACCTACGACAGGGCTATGAAGCTTTCTTT. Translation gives CASSYLRQGYEAFF.

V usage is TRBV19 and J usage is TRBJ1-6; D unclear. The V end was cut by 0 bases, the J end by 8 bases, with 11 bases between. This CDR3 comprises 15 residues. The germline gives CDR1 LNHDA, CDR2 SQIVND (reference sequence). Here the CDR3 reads CASSIDDRRDSPLHF. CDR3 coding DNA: TGTGCCAGTAGTATAGATGATCGCCGCGATTCACCCCTCCACTTT.

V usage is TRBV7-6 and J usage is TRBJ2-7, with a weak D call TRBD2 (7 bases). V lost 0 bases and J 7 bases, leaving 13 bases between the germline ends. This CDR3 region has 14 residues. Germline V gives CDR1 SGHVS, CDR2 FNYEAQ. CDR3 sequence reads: CASSLAGGREEQYF. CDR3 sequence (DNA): TGTGCCAGCAGCTTAGCCGGGGGGCGGGAGGAGCAGTACTTC.

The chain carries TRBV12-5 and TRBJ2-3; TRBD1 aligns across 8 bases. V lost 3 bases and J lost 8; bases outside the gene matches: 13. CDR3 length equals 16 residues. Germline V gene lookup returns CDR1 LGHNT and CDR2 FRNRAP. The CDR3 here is CASGFGNTRGQATQYF. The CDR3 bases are TGTGCTAGTGGTTTCGGTAACACCAGGGGGCAAGCTACGCAGTATTTT.

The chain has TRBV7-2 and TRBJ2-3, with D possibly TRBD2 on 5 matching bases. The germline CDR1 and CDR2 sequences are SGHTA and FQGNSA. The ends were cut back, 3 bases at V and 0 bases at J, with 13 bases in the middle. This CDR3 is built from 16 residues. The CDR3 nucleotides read TGTGCCAGCAGCTTCTCGCGGGCCCGAAGCACAGATACGCAGTATTTT. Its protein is CASSFSRARSTDTQYF.

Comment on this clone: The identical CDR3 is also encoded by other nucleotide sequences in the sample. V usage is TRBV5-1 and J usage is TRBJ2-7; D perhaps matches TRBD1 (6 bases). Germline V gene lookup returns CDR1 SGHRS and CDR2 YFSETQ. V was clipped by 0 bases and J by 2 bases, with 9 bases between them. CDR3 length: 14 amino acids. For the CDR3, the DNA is TGCGCCAGCAGCTTGGGACCAGGGGCCTACGAGCAGTACTTC. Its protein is CASSLGPGAYEQYF.

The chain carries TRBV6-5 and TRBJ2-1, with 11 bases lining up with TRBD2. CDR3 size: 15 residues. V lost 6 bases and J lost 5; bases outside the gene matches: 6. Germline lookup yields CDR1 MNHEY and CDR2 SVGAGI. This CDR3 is CASRGGLAENNEQFF. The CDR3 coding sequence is TGTGCCAGCAGGGGGGGACTAGCGGAAAACAATGAGCAGTTCTTC.

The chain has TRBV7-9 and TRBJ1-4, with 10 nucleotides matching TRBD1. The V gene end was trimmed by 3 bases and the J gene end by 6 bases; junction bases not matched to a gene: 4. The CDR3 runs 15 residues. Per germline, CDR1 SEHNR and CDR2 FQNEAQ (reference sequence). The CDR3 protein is CASSLRQGAHEKLFF. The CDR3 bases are TGTGCCAGCAGCTTGCGACAGGGGGCTCATGAAAAACTGTTTTTT.

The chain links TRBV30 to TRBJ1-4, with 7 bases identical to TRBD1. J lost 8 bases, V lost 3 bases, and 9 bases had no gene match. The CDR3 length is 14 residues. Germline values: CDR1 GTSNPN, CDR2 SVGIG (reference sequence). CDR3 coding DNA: TGTGCCTGGAGCCGGGACAGCCTAGGCGAAAAACTGTTTTTT. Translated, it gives CAWSRDSLGEKLFF.

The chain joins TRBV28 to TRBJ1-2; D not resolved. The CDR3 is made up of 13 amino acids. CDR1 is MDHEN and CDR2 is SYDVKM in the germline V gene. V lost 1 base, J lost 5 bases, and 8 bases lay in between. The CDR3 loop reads CASSLSGSYGYTF. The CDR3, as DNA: TGTGCCAGCAGTTTATCCGGGAGTTATGGCTACACCTTC.